The 12 T cell receptor beta chains listed next were all sequenced from one sample in a study of graft-versus-host responses after intestinal transplantation. Assay used: immunoSEQ multiplex PCR; TCRdb lists only in-frame clones, some missing. The sample carries under 45,000 clones, roughly 86% recorded once. The sequenced sample was PBMCs, obtained 260 to 270 days after transplant. These receptors were collected from a human patient who received an intestinal transplant, so some T cells may come from the graft donor.

This clone was found once. The V gene is TRBV5-1, the J gene TRBJ1-2; D is perhaps TRBD1 (6 bases). V lost 4 bases, J lost 8 bases, and 24 bases lay in between. CDR1 is SGHRS, CDR2 YFSETQ, per germline. The CDR3 runs to 16 residues. CDR3 coding DNA: TGCGCCAGCAGCCTGGGGTCCCGGGGGCCTACGGGAGGCTACACCTTC. It is translated as CASSLGSRGPTGGYTF.

The chain combines TRBV5-1 with TRBJ2-3; maybe TRBD1 (5 bases). Trimming took 0 bases from V and 4 from J, leaving 12 bases between them. Germline CDR1 SGHRS, CDR2 YFSETQ. The length of the CDR3 is 15 residues. For the CDR3, the DNA is TGCGCCAGCAGCTTGGTAAACCAAGGGGCAGATACGCAGTATTTT. Amino acids: CASSLVNQGADTQYF.

The CDR3 sequence: CAWSNPGQGFKLGGYTF. CDR3 DNA sequence: TGTGCCTGGTCGAATCCGGGACAGGGGTTTAAGTTGGGTGGCTACACCTTC. This chain connects TRBV30 to TRBJ1-2, with 10 bases fitting TRBD1. The ends lost 5 bases at V and 7 bases at J; junction bases unmatched: 19. Germline CDR1 and CDR2: GTSNPN and SVGIG (reference sequence). The CDR3 length is 17 residues.

V and J are TRBV9 and TRBJ2-3; unclear D gene. V lost 0 bases and J 10 bases, leaving 9 bases between the germline ends. This CDR3 has 12 residues. CDR1 is SGDLS and CDR2 is YYNGEE in the germline V gene. The CDR3 protein is CASSVEESAQYF. The CDR3 DNA is TGTGCCAGCAGCGTAGAGGAGTCGGCGCAGTATTTT. The entire variable domain, with the rest obtained from reference TRBV9 and TRBJ2-3, is as follows: DSGVTQTPKHLITATGQRVTLRCSPRSGDLSVYWYQQSLDQGLQFLIQYYNGEERAKGNILERFSAQQFPDLHSELNLSSLELGDSALYFCASSVEESAQYFGPGTRLTVL.

The chain employs TRBV7-6 and TRBJ2-5; tentatively, D is TRBD1 (6 bases). V lost 3 bases and J lost 4, with 18 bases in between. Germline-derived CDR1 and CDR2 are SGHVS and FNYEAQ. The CDR3 is 16 residues long. This CDR3 is CASSFLNRDAGETQYF. In nucleotides, the CDR3 is TGTGCCAGCAGCTTTCTCAACAGGGATGCGGGAGAGACCCAGTACTTC. Combining the CDR3 with reference TRBV7-6 and TRBJ2-5 gives the whole variable domain GAGVSQSPRYKVTKRGQDVALRCDPISGHVSLYWYRQALGQGPEFLTYFNYEAQQDKSGLPNDRFSAERPEGSISTLTIQRTEQRDSAMYRCASSFLNRDAGETQYFGPGTRLLVL.

This clone was observed a few times. The V and J genes are TRBV4-1 and TRBJ2-1; no definite D call. Looked up from germline, CDR1 is MGHRA and CDR2 is YSYEKL. CDR3 length equals 13 residues. With 0 bases removed from V and 10 bases from J, the gap between germline ends came to 10 bases. The CDR3 loop is CASSQDLVSEQFF. The CDR3 nucleotides are TGCGCCAGCAGCCAAGATCTGGTAAGCGAGCAGTTCTTC.

This clone was recorded once. This chain connects TRBV11-2 to TRBJ2-5, with D perhaps TRBD2 (5 bases). CDR3 length: 13 residues. V was clipped by 5 bases and J by 4 bases, with 11 bases between them. Germline V gene data show CDR1 as SGHAT and CDR2 as FQNNGV. CDR3 region: CASSPTRAETQYF. The CDR3 coding sequence is TGTGCCAGCAGCCCCACTAGAGCAGAGACCCAGTACTTC.

The table lists this clone with a count of one. V and J are TRBV19 and TRBJ1-2; 9 nucleotides agree with TRBD1. This CDR3 has 15 amino acids. V dropped 4 bases and J dropped 2; count of bases not matched to a gene: 5. The germline V gene has CDR1 LNHDA and CDR2 SQIVND (reference sequence). The CDR3 loop is CASSSLGTGNYGYTF. For the CDR3, the DNA is TGTGCCAGTAGTAGTCTTGGGACAGGGAACTATGGCTACACCTTC.

The chain couples TRBV19 to TRBJ1-5; D is unclear. The length of the CDR3 is 13 residues. The germline V gene has CDR1 LNHDA and CDR2 SQIVND (reference sequence). The V and J ends lost 3 bases and 1 base respectively, with 4 bases between them. The CDR3 protein is CASSMGSNQPQHF. The CDR3 nucleotides are TGTGCCAGTAGTATGGGAAGCAATCAGCCCCAGCATTTT.

This chain connects TRBV4-2 to TRBJ2-2, with D maybe TRBD1 (5 bases). CDR3 length: 16 residues. V lost 0 bases and J lost 4, with 12 bases in between. CDR1 and CDR2 (germline): LGHNA, YNFKEQ. The chain's CDR3 is CASSQDQKGPTGELFF. CDR3 bases: TGTGCCAGCAGCCAAGACCAGAAGGGGCCCACCGGGGAGCTGTTTTTT.

The DNA of the CDR3 is TGTGCCAGCAGCTCCAGACTAGCGGGGAGCTACAATGAGCAGTTCTTC. Amino acid sequence: CASSSRLAGSYNEQFF. This rearrangement joins TRBV11-3 to TRBJ2-1, with TRBD2 matching over 11 bases. V shed 4 bases, J shed 3 bases, and the junction held 5 bases outside the gene matches. The CDR3 contains 16 residues. Germline lookup yields CDR1 SGHNT and CDR2 YENEEA.

This chain joins TRBV4-3 and TRBJ1-1; no clear D. Trimming left V 0 bases short and J 0 bases short, with 11 bases between. The CDR3 is 16 amino acids. Germline V lookup: CDR1 LGHNA, CDR2 YSLEER. The CDR3 DNA sequence: TGCGCCAGCAGCCAAGATTCGTCGGGCATGAACACTGAAGCTTTCTTT. Translation: CASSQDSSGMNTEAFF.